The 17 T cell receptor beta chains given below trace back to one sample, sequenced in a study of cytomegalovirus exposure and HLA in healthy donors listed by TCRdb under 2017. Library generation was performed with the immunoSEQ multiplex PCR assay. The multiplex PCR relied on a mix of 60 forward primers for TCR Vbeta segments and 13 reverse primers for TCR Jbeta segments. As stored in TCRdb, this immuneACCESS dataset retains in-frame rearrangements with V and J assigned. A fraction of the clones does not appear; measured against another copy, unresolved V genes explain less than half of the discrepancy, and the remainder lacks a known reason. Here the sample has about 130,000 clones; about 8.5% occur a single time. The ten top clones hold 5.5% of the sample. Source material: PBMCs. The receptors come from a man in his forties in good health and CMV-seronegative.

The chain couples TRBV5-6 to TRBJ2-3; D gene ambiguous. Germline values: CDR1 SGHDT, CDR2 YYEEEE. Trimming took 2 bases from V and 7 from J, leaving 5 bases between them. CDR3 length: 11 amino acids. The CDR3 DNA is TGTGCCAGCAGCTTTACAAATACGCAGTATTTT. Protein product: CASSFTNTQYF.

A few counts support this clone. The chain couples TRBV7-6 to TRBJ1-3; 8 nucleotides match TRBD1. CDR3 length: 17 residues. The germline gives CDR1 SGHVS, CDR2 FNYEAQ. Unmatched junction bases numbered 5, after V lost 0 bases and J lost 1 base. The CDR3 here is CASSLAYDRGSGNTIYF. CDR3 DNA: TGTGCCAGCAGCTTAGCGTACGACAGGGGTTCTGGAAACACCATATATTTT.

The CDR3 DNA is TGTGCCAGCCGGGACAGAGGATCCTACAATGAGCAGTTCTTC. It translates to CASRDRGSYNEQFF. The V and J genes are TRBV27 and TRBJ2-1, with TRBD1 identical over 7 bases. Trimming cost V 8 bases and J 1 base; bases outside gene matches: 5. The CDR3 is 14 amino acids. From germline, CDR1 is MNHEY and CDR2 SMNVEV (reference sequence).

In this sample, this clone turned up a few times. The gene calls are TRBV9 and TRBJ2-1; 9 nucleotides match TRBD2. J lost 8 bases, V lost 6 bases, and 9 bases had no gene match. The CDR3 runs 14 residues. Germline-derived CDR1 and CDR2 are SGDLS and YYNGEE. CDR3 sequence (DNA): TGTGCCAGCAACCGACTAGCGGCGGGGGATGAGCAGTTCTTC. Residues: CASNRLAAGDEQFF.

The V and J genes are TRBV6-5 and TRBJ2-3; TRBD2 agrees at 12 bases. Germline CDR1 is MNHEY and CDR2 is SVGAGI. The CDR3 totals 15 residues. Trimming took 5 bases from V and 4 from J; bases not matched to a gene: 4. The CDR3 DNA reads as TGTGCCAGCAGTCCCCTAGCGGGGGGGCCAGATACGCAGTATTTT. Its translation: CASSPLAGGPDTQYF.

This sequence joins TRBV5-1 and TRBJ2-7; 9 bases agree with TRBD1. CDR3 length: 14 residues. Germline V CDR1 and CDR2: SGHRS, YFSETQ. Germline trimming cut 4 bases from V and 3 bases from J; bases unmatched to any gene: 5. The CDR3 spells CASSPTGGGYEQYF. CDR3 bases: TGCGCCAGCAGCCCCACAGGGGGCGGCTACGAGCAGTACTTC. The full variable domain, with the rest looked up from reference TRBV5-1 and TRBJ2-7, is KAGVTQTPRYLIKTRGQQVTLSCSPISGHRSVSWYQQTPGQGLQFLFEYFSETQRNKGNFPGRFSGRQFSNSRSEMNVSTLELGDSALYLCASSPTGGGYEQYFGPGTRLTVT.

This clone showed up just a few times. This chain joins TRBV6-9 and TRBJ2-5; D is undetermined. The CDR3 contains 14 residues. Germline assignment: CDR1 MNHGY and CDR2 SVAAGI. Trimming cost V 2 bases and J 5 bases, with 12 bases left between them. The DNA for the CDR3 is TGTGCCAGCAGTTATAGGCAGGTTGGGGAGACCCAGTACTTC. As protein: CASSYRQVGETQYF.

In this sample, this clone turned up a few times. The CDR3 is CASSPTRTDSYEQYF. For the CDR3, the DNA is TGCGCCAGCAGTCCCACGAGGACAGACTCCTACGAGCAGTACTTC. The chain has TRBV4-1 and TRBJ2-7, with D possibly matching TRBD1 (6 bases). Trimming took off 6 bases at V and 0 bases at J, with 15 bases between the two ends. This CDR3 has 15 amino acids. Germline V gives CDR1 MGHRA, CDR2 YSYEKL.

This clone came up a few times. V is TRBV6-6 and J is TRBJ2-3; the D gene is possibly TRBD2 (5 bases). The germline V gene has CDR1 MNHNY and CDR2 SVGAGI (reference sequence). CDR3 length: 14 amino acids. The ends were cut back, 6 bases at V and 4 bases at J, with 14 bases in the middle. DNA of the CDR3: TGTGCCAGCAGCGCTACTAGTTACCCAGATACGCAGTATTTT. Translated: CASSATSYPDTQYF.

This clone came up a few times. This chain links TRBV11-1 with TRBJ2-2, with D possibly TRBD2 on 5 matching bases. V was cut by 1 base and J by 7 bases, with 10 bases left in between. CDR3 size: 14 residues. Germline CDR1 SGHAT, CDR2 FQDESV (reference sequence). This CDR3 is CASSLEREGGELFF. DNA for the CDR3: TGTGCCAGCAGCTTAGAACGGGAAGGCGGGGAGCTGTTTTTT.

This chain connects TRBV5-1 to TRBJ2-1; D is perhaps TRBD2 (7 bases). This CDR3 has 14 residues. The V and J ends lost 0 bases and 9 bases respectively, with 13 bases between them. CDR1 is SGHRS, CDR2 YFSETQ, per germline. The CDR3, as DNA: TGCGCCAGCAGCTTGGGGGGGGGCTCGTCTGAGCAGTTCTTC. The encoded protein is CASSLGGGSSEQFF.

The chain is built from TRBV11-2 and TRBJ2-7; 9 bases are shared with TRBD1. Germline CDR1 SGHAT, CDR2 FQNNGV. V dropped 1 base and J dropped 7; count of bases not matched to a gene: 8. This CDR3 has 15 residues. CDR3 DNA sequence: TGTGCCAGCAGCTTAGTGACAGGGGGACTAAGGGAGCAGTACTTC. This encodes CASSLVTGGLREQYF.

This clone was seen only a few times. The V and J genes are TRBV19 and TRBJ2-1; tentative D call: TRBD1 (5 bases). Germline V gives CDR1 LNHDA, CDR2 SQIVND (reference sequence). V was trimmed by 2 bases and J by 6 bases, leaving 11 bases between them. The CDR3 has 14 amino acids. The CDR3 region has the DNA TGTGCCAGTAGTATAACGACAGCAGGCAATGAGCAGTTCTTC. It specifies CASSITTAGNEQFF.

Only a few counts were recorded for this clone. This chain joins TRBV15 and TRBJ2-1, with 7 bases fitting TRBD1. The CDR3 has 14 amino acids. Trimming removed 5 bases from V and 3 bases from J; junction bases left unmatched: 4. Germline CDR1 LNHNV, CDR2 YYDKDF (reference sequence). The DNA of the CDR3 is TGTGCCACCAGCTACAGGGGTCTCTACAATGAGCAGTTCTTC. Protein sequence: CATSYRGLYNEQFF.

V usage is TRBV6-4 and J usage is TRBJ1-1; D possibly corresponds to TRBD1 (5 bases). Germline-derived CDR1 and CDR2 are MRHNA and SNTAGT. This CDR3 is built from 16 residues. With 5 bases removed from V and 0 bases from J, the gap between germline ends came to 16 bases. The CDR3 nucleotides read TGTGCCAGCAGTCAGGACGGTGAAGGGGTGAACACTGAAGCTTTCTTT. Protein product: CASSQDGEGVNTEAFF.

The chain recombines TRBV7-2 with TRBJ1-2; 9 bases fit TRBD1. J lost 7 bases, V lost 1 base, and 4 bases had no gene match. In germline, CDR1 is SGHTA, CDR2 FQGNSA. This CDR3 is 14 amino acids long. The CDR3 DNA reads as TGTGCCAGCAGCTTAGGTGGGACAGGGAGTGGCTACACCTTC. This encodes CASSLGGTGSGYTF. Supplemented by reference TRBV7-2 and TRBJ1-2, the full variable domain reads GAGVSQSPSNKVTEKGKDVELRCDPISGHTALYWYRQSLGQGLEFLIYFQGNSAPDKSGLPSDRFSAERTGGSVSTLTIQRTQQEDSAVYLCASSLGGTGSGYTFGSGTRLTVV.

A note on this clone: The same CDR3 also results from other DNA sequences found in this sample. This sequence joins TRBV6-5 and TRBJ1-6; possibly TRBD1 for D (6 bases). The CDR3 covers 14 residues. Looked up from germline, CDR1 is MNHEY and CDR2 is SVGAGI. The V end was cut by 5 bases, the J end by 8 bases, with 13 bases between. CDR3 in amino acids: CASSTGGADSPLHF. CDR3 DNA: TGTGCCAGCAGTACGGGGGGCGCGGATTCACCCCTCCACTTT.